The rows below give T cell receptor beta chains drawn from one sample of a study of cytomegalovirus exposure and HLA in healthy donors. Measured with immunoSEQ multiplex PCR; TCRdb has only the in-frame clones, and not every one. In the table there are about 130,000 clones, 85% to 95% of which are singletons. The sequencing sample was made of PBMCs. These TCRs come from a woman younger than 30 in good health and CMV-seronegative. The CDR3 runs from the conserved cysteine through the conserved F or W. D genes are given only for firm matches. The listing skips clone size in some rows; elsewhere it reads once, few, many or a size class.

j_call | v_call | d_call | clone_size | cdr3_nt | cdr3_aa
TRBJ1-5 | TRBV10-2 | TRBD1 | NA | TGCGCCAGCAGTGAACTAACAGGGGATCAGCCCCAGCATTTT | CASSELTGDQPQHF
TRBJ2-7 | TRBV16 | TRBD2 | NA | TGTGCCAGCAGCCAATTAATCGGGAGGGAGCAGTACTTC | CASSQLIGREQYF
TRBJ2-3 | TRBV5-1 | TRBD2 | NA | TGCGCCAGCAGTCGACCGGGACTAGCGGGGAGCACAGATACGCAGTATTTT | CASSRPGLAGSTDTQYF
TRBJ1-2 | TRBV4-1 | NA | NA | TGCGCCAGCAGCCGTCCAGGGGACGGCTACACCTTC | CASSRPGDGYTF
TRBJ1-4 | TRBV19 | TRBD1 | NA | TGTGCCAGTAGTCTGGGACAGGGAGGAGAAAAACTGTTTTTT | CASSLGQGGEKLFF
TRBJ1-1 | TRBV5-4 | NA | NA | TGTGCCAGCAGCCCCCCGAACCGGGGGAACACTGAAGCTTTCTTT | CASSPPNRGNTEAFF
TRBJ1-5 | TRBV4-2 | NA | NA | TGTGCCAGCAGCCAAGATTACGGGGGAAATCAGCCCCAGCATTTT | CASSQDYGGNQPQHF
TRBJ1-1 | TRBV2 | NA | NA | TGTGCCAGCCAGGTACAGCCGAACACTGAAGCTTTCTTT | CASQVQPNTEAFF
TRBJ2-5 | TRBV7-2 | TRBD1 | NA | TGTGCCAGCAGCTTACGACAGGGTATACAAGAGACCCAGTACTTC | CASSLRQGIQETQYF
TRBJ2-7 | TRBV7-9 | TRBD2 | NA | TGTGCCAGCAGGAAGACTAGCGGATCCTACGAGCAGTACTTC | CASRKTSGSYEQYF
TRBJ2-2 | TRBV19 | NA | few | TGTGCCAGTACCTTGCAACAGGGAACCGGGGAGCTGTTTTTT | CASTLQQGTGELFF
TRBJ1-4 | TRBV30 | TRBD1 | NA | TGTGCCTGGGGCCCGGGACAGGGGGCTCTAGTTGAAAAACTGTTTTTT | CAWGPGQGALVEKLFF
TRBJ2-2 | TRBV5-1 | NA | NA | TGCGCCAGCAGCGGTACAACTAGCACCGGGGAGCTGTTTTTT | CASSGTTSTGELFF
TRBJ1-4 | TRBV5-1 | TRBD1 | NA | TGCGCCAGCAGCTTACAGGGGATACTTGCAACTAATGAAAAACTGTTTTTT | CASSLQGILATNEKLFF
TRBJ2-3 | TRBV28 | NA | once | TGTGCCAGCAGTTTACCATTGACAGATACGCAGTATTTT | CASSLPLTDTQYF
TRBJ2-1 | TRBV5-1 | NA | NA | TGCGCCAGCAGCGTACAGGGTCCGGGCGTCAATGAGCAGTTCTTC | CASSVQGPGVNEQFF
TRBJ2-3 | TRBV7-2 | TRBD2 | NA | TGTGCCAGCAGCCAAGACGGGGGGTTGGATACGCAGTATTTT | CASSQDGGLDTQYF
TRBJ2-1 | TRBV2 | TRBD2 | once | TGTGCCAGCACAGCCGGGACTAGCGGGATAAATGAGCAGTTCTTC | CASTAGTSGINEQFF
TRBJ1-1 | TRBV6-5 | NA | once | TGTGCCAGCAGCCCCCAGGGAACTGAAGCTTTCTTT | CASSPQGTEAFF
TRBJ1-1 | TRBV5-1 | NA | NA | TGCGCCAGCAGCTTGGTCGACAGCGTGAACACTGAAGCTTTCTTT | CASSLVDSVNTEAFF
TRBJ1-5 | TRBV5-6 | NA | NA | TGTGCCAGCAGCTTGGGGGGAGACCAGCCCCAGCATTTT | CASSLGGDQPQHF
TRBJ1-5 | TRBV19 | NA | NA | TGTGCCAGTAGTATAGTAAATAGCAATCAGCCCCAGCATTTT | CASSIVNSNQPQHF
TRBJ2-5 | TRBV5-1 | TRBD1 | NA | TGCGCCAGCAGCCCGGGACAGCCCCAAGAGACCCAGTACTTC | CASSPGQPQETQYF
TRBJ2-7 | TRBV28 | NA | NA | TGTGCCAGCAAAACTGGGGGCGTAACCCACGAGCAGTACTTC | CASKTGGVTHEQYF
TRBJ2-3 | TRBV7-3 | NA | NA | TGTGCCAGCAGCTGGCGGAACACAGATACGCAGTATTTT | CASSWRNTDTQYF
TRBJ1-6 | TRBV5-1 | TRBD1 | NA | TGCGCCAGCAGCCTAGGGACAGGGCCATCCTATAATTCACCCCTCCACTTT | CASSLGTGPSYNSPLHF
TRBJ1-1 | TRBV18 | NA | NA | TGTGCCAGCTCACGAAGCCGACAGACCGACATGAACACTGAAGCTTTCTTT | CASSRSRQTDMNTEAFF
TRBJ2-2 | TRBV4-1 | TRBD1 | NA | TGCGCCAGCAGCCGATATGGGACAGGGGTGGTCACCGGGGAGCTGTTTTTT | CASSRYGTGVVTGELFF
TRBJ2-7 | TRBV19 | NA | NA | TGTGCCAGTACGCTCTCGTGGCAGGCCAACTACGAGCAGTACTTC | CASTLSWQANYEQYF
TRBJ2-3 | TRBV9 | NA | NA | TGTGCCAGCAGTGGTAGCAGCACAGATACGCAGTATTTT | CASSGSSTDTQYF
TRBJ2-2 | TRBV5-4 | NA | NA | TGTGCCAGCAGCTTGCCGGCGGCCTCGAACACCGGGGAGCTGTTTTTT | CASSLPAASNTGELFF
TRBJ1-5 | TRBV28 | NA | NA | TGTGCCAGCAGTTCAGATAGCAATCAGCCCCAGCATTTT | CASSSDSNQPQHF
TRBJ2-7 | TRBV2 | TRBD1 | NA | TGTGCCAGCAGTTCAGGGGGTTGGTACGAGCAGTACTTC | CASSSGGWYEQYF
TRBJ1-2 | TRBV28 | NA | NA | TGTGCCAGCAGCTCCTCCAGGGGAGCTAACTATGGCTACACCTTC | CASSSSRGANYGYTF
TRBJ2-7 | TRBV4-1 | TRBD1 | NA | TGCGCCAGCAGCCGAGGGACAGGGTACGAGCAGTACTTC | CASSRGTGYEQYF
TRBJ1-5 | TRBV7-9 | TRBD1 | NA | TGTGCCAGCAGCTCCTCGACAGGGGGAATTCAGCCCCAGCATTTT | CASSSSTGGIQPQHF
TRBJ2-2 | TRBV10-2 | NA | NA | TGCGCCAGCAGTGGCGTCCGTGGCACCGGGGAGCTGTTTTTT | CASSGVRGTGELFF
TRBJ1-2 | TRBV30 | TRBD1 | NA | TGTGCCTGGTCGGTGACAGGGAGTAGCTATGGCTACACCTTC | CAWSVTGSSYGYTF
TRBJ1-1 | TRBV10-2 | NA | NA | TGCGCCAGCAGTGAGTCAAGGCGGGCTTTCTTT | CASSESRRAFF
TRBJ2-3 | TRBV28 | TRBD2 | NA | TGTGCCAGCACTGAGCGGGGGGCAGATACGCAGTATTTT | CASTERGADTQYF
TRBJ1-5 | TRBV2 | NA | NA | TGTGCCAGCAGGGAAACAGGAATTAGCAATCAGCCCCAGCATTTT | CASRETGISNQPQHF
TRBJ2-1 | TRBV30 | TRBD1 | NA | TGTGCCTGGAAATCGGGACAGTACAATGAGCAGTTCTTC | CAWKSGQYNEQFF
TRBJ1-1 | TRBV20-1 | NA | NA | NA | CSAVLGVEAFF
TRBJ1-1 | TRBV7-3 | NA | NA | TGTGCCAGCAGCTTAAATAGGCAGGGGAGAGCTGAAGCTTTCTTT | CASSLNRQGRAEAFF
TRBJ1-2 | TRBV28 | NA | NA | TGTGCCAGCAGACCCGGACAGAACTATGGCTACACCTTC | CASRPGQNYGYTF
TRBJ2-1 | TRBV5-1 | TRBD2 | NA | TGCGCCAGCAGCCCCAGGACTAGCATAGGTGAGCAGTTCTTC | CASSPRTSIGEQFF
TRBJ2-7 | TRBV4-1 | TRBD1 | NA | TGCGCCAGCAGCCAAGCATCCGGGACAGGTCAATCCTACGAGCAGTACTTC | CASSQASGTGQSYEQYF
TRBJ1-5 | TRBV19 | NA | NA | TGTGCCAGTAGTATGGAGGGGCCGGGTCAGCCCCAGCATTTT | CASSMEGPGQPQHF